These T cell receptor beta chains were read from a single sample in a study of T cell repertoires in cytomegalovirus infection. Their recognized antigens are unknown. TCRdb used MiXCR to reprocess the reads, holding one entry per CDR3 protein. This sample has 400,000 to 600,000 distinct CDR3 sequences, with roughly 42% found just once. The specimen comprised cultured PBMCs, sampled from culture after CMV antigen stimulation. The receptors come from a human donor in good health (CMV status not recorded). Some clones in this sample may be carry-over from other donors' samples. Each CDR3 is given with its conserved first and last residue. The D gene is left open where the match is weak. A clone size is listed for some rows: how often the clone was seen (once, few, many), or a class if it is expanded.

d_gene | abundance | j_gene | v_gene | CDR3nt | CDR3aa
TRBD1 | NA | TRBJ1-2 | TRBV11-2 | TGTGCCAGCAGTTCGGTTTGGAGGGGACAGGGGTATGGCTACACCTTC | CASSSVWRGQGYGYTF
TRBD1 | few | TRBJ2-3 | TRBV11-2 | TGTGCCAGCAGCTACAGGGGGGACAGGGCGACAGATACGCAGTATTTT | CASSYRGDRATDTQYF
NA | NA | TRBJ2-3 | TRBV7-6 | TGTGCCAGCAGCCAGTTAATAGGGGCCCGCAGCACAGATACGCAGTATTTT | CASSQLIGARSTDTQYF
TRBD1 | NA | TRBJ2-3 | TRBV10-3 | TGTGCCATCACTCCGGGACAGGGGCAAGATACGCAGTATTTT | CAITPGQGQDTQYF
NA | NA | TRBJ2-7 | TRBV10-3 | TGTGCCATCAGTGAGTTACAGGACTCCTACGAGCAGTACTTC | CAISELQDSYEQYF
NA | NA | TRBJ2-1 | TRBV12-3/TRBV12-4 | TGTGCCAGCAGTCCAAGGGGGGCAGGCTACAATGAGCAGTTCTTC | CASSPRGAGYNEQFF
TRBD2 | few | TRBJ2-1 | TRBV7-2 | TGTGCCAGCAGCTTACTTGTGACTAGCGGGGCCTACAATGAGCAGTTCTTC | CASSLLVTSGAYNEQFF
NA | NA | TRBJ2-3 | TRBV29-1 | TGCAGCGTTACCACTGCAGGAGATACGCAGTATTTT | CSVTTAGDTQYF
TRBD1 | NA | TRBJ2-7 | TRBV7-6 | TGTGCCAGCAGCTCTCCGACAGGGGCCGATATGACCTACGAGCAGTACTTC | CASSSPTGADMTYEQYF
NA | NA | TRBJ2-1 | TRBV12-3/TRBV12-4 | TGTGCCAGCAGTTTGAATTCGTTAAGGGGGGATGAGCAGTTCTTC | CASSLNSLRGDEQFF
TRBD1 | once | TRBJ1-5 | TRBV27 | TGTGCCAGCAGTGGGACAGGGGGCGTCTTTCGGCCCCAGCATTTT | CASSGTGGVFRPQHF
NA | few | TRBJ2-3 | TRBV2 | TGTGCCAGCAGCGTGTGGGTTGTCGGCACAGATACGCAGTATTTT | CASSVWVVGTDTQYF
TRBD2 | NA | TRBJ2-1 | TRBV7-2 | TGTGCCAGCAGCATTAGCGGGGGGATTTCGGAGCAGTTCTTC | CASSISGGISEQFF
NA | few | TRBJ2-5 | TRBV12-3/TRBV12-4 | TGTGCCAGCAGAGTGGGGCAACAAGAGACCCAGTACTTC | CASRVGQQETQYF
NA | NA | TRBJ1-2 | TRBV5-1 | TGCGCCACCTCCGTTGGTACAGGGTACTATGGCTACACCTTC | CATSVGTGYYGYTF
NA | NA | TRBJ1-3 | TRBV20-1 | TGCAGTGCCACCCTGACCAGCAGCTCTGGAAACACCATATATTTT | CSATLTSSSGNTIYF
TRBD2 | few | TRBJ2-5 | TRBV7-2 | TGTGCCAGCAGCATCCAGCGGGGAGGCGGGGAGACCCAGTACTTC | CASSIQRGGGETQYF